One and the same sample provided the 8 T cell receptor beta chains below, sequenced in a study of blood T cell repertoires in COVID-19. The repertoire was sequenced with immunoSEQ multiplex PCR; TCRdb's copy has only in-frame clones and lacks some. The sample has about 310,000 clones; around nine tenths are singletons. The source material was PBMCs or T cells enriched from blood (not recorded which). The receptors were sampled from a man aged 55 to 69 who had recovered from COVID-19.

On this clone: Other nucleotide sequences in the sample specify the same CDR3. The chain couples TRBV28 to TRBJ1-2; D unresolved. V lost 3 bases, J lost 4 bases, and 9 bases lay in between. From germline, CDR1 is MDHEN and CDR2 SYDVKM. The CDR3 is 13 amino acids. Here the CDR3 reads CASSLEGPYGYTF. CDR3 nucleotide sequence: TGTGCCAGCAGTTTGGAGGGTCCCTATGGCTACACCTTC.

The rearrangement uses TRBV5-1 and TRBJ2-3; D possibly corresponds to TRBD1 (6 bases). Trimming pared 3 bases from V and 0 bases from J, leaving 8 bases between. The germline V gene encodes CDR1 SGHRS and CDR2 YFSETQ. This CDR3 is 14 amino acids long. CDR3 in amino acids: CASSSQGSTDTQYF. Written as DNA, the CDR3 is TGCGCCAGCAGCTCCCAGGGGAGCACAGATACGCAGTATTTT.

This clone appeared once. The V call is TRBV11-3, the J call TRBJ2-2; possibly TRBD1 for D (6 bases). The CDR3 covers 15 residues. Trimming pared 0 bases from V and 5 bases from J, leaving 10 bases between. The V gene's germline CDR1 is SGHNT and CDR2 YENEEA. CDR3 loop: CASSLEGAQTGELFF. The CDR3 bases are TGTGCCAGCAGCTTAGAGGGGGCTCAGACCGGGGAGCTGTTTTTT.

This clone was counted only a few times. V is TRBV4-2 and J is TRBJ1-5; D is perhaps TRBD1 (6 bases). Germline CDR1 reads LGHNA; CDR2 reads YNFKEQ. The V end was cut by 0 bases, the J end by 4 bases, with 16 bases between. The CDR3 consists of 17 residues. The CDR3 loop is CASSQEPDRRGNQPQHF. The CDR3 coding sequence is TGTGCCAGCAGCCAAGAACCAGACAGGAGAGGGAATCAGCCCCAGCATTTT.

The chain links TRBV9 to TRBJ2-1; 7 bases agree with TRBD2. The CDR3 extends over 14 amino acids. Germline loops: CDR1 SGDLS, CDR2 YYNGEE. V gave up 2 bases and J gave up 9 bases; unmatched junction bases: 8. CDR3 DNA: TGTGCCAGCAGCGTCGCCACTAGCGCGGGTGAGCAGTTCTTC. Protein product: CASSVATSAGEQFF. Full variable domain (missing parts from reference TRBV9 and TRBJ2-1): DSGVTQTPKHLITATGQRVTLRCSPRSGDLSVYWYQQSLDQGLQFLIQYYNGEERAKGNILERFSAQQFPDLHSELNLSSLELGDSALYFCASSVATSAGEQFFGPGTRLTVL.

The chain uses TRBV7-8 and TRBJ2-7; D unresolved. The V gene's germline CDR1 is SGHVS and CDR2 FQNEAQ. The CDR3 contains 14 residues. With 1 base removed from V and 4 bases from J, the gap between germline ends came to 11 bases. CDR3 amino acids: CASSLDTEDYEQYF. The CDR3 DNA is TGTGCCAGCAGCTTAGATACAGAAGATTACGAGCAGTACTTC.

V is TRBV13 and J is TRBJ1-1; D might be TRBD1 (6 bases). CDR1 PRHDT and CDR2 FYEKMQ come from the germline V gene (reference sequence). The V end lost 6 bases, the J end lost 4 bases, and 18 bases lay between the germline ends. This CDR3 is built from 15 residues. The CDR3 bases are TGTGCCAGCAGTAACCCGCGTGCCAGGGGCACTGAAGCTTTCTTT. Residues: CASSNPRARGTEAFF.

The rearrangement joins TRBV28 to TRBJ2-7; TRBD1 is a possible D gene (7 bases). There are 13 residues in the CDR3. V lost 6 bases and J lost 8, with 17 bases in between. Germline V gene sequence: CDR1 MDHEN, CDR2 SYDVKM. CDR3 protein: CASRFGGTAKQYF. Written as DNA, the CDR3 is TGTGCCAGCAGGTTTGGGGGGACAGCTAAGCAGTACTTC.